This entry is about one T cell receptor (beta chain). The antigen is unknown. The sample comes from a study of blood T cells in healthy people across ages. Study-wide findings and caveats: The donors' CMV status was not determined, possibly confounding changes in expanded clonotypes.

Combining a sample-barcoded 5' primer with a J-beta primer mix, a second PCR ran for roughly 7 to 11 cycles. TCRdb redid the calling of the 5' RACE reads with MiXCR, one entry per CDR3 protein. The sample records approximately 2,000,000 distinct CDR3 sequences, roughly two fifths being singletons. With 3 bases removed from V and 5 bases from J, the gap between germline ends came to 16 bases. CDR1 SGHTA and CDR2 FQGNSA come from the germline V gene. This CDR3 comprises 16 residues. Material: blood. V and J are TRBV7-2 and TRBJ1-4; the D gene is possibly TRBD1 (6 bases). The sequence came from a human donor in good health. The CDR3 coding sequence is TGTGCCAGCAGCTTCTCAGGGGTGGGCCTCAATGAAAAACTGTTTTTT. Protein sequence: CASSFSGVGLNEKLFF.